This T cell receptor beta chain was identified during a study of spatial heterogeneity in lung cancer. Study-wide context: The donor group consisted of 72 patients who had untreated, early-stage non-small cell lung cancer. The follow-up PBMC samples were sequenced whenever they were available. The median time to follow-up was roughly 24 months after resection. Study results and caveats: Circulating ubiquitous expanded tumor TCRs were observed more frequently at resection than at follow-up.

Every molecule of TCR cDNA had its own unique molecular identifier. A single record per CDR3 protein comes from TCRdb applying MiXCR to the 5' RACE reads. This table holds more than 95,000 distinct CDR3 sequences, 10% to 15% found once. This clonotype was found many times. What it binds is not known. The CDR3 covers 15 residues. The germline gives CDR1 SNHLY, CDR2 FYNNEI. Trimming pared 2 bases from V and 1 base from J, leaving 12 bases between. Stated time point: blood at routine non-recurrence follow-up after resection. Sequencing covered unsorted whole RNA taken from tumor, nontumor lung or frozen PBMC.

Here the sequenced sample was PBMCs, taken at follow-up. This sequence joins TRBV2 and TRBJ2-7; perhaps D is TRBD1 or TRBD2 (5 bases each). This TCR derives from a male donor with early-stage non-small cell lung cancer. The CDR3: CASSEQVGVSYEQYF. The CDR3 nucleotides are TGTGCCAGCAGTGAACAGGTGGGGGTGTCCTACGAGCAGTACTTC. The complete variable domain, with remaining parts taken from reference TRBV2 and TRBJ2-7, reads EPEVTQTPSHQVTQMGQEVILRCVPISNHLYFYWYRQILGQKVEFLVSFYNNEISEKSEIFDDQFSVERPDGSNFTLKIRSTKLEDSAMYFCASSEQVGVSYEQYFGPGTRLTVT.